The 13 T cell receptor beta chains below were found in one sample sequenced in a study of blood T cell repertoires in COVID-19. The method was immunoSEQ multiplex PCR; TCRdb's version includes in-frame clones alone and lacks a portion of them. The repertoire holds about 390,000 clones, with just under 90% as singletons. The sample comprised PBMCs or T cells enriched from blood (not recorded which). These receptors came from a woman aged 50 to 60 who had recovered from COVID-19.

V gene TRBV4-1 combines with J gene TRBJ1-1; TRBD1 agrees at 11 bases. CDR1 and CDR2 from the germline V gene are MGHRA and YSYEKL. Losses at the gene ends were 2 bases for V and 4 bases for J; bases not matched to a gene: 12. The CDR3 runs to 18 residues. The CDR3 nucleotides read TGCGCCAGCAGCCAAATTCTGGGACTCGGGACAGGGGGCACTGAAGCTTTCTTT. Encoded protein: CASSQILGLGTGGTEAFF.

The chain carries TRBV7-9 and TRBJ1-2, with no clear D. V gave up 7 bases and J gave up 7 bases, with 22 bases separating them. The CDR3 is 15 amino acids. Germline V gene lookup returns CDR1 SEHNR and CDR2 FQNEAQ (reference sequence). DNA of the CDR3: TGTGCCAGCATAGGTGGAGGAAACCCCCTCCTTGGCTACACCTTC. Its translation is CASIGGGNPLLGYTF.

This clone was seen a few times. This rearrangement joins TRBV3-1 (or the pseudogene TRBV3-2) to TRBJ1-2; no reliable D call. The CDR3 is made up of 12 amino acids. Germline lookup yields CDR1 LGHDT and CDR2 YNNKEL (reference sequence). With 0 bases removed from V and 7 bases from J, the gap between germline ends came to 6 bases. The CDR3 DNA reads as TGTGCCAGCAGCCAAGATCCCCTTGGCTACACCTTC. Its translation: CASSQDPLGYTF.

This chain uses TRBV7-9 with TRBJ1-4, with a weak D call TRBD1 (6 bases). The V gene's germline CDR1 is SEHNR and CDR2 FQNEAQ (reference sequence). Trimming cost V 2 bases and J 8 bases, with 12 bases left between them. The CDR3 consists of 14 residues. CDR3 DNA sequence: TGTGCCAGCAGCTTACAGGGGTTTGGGGAAAAACTGTTTTTT. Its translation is CASSLQGFGEKLFF.

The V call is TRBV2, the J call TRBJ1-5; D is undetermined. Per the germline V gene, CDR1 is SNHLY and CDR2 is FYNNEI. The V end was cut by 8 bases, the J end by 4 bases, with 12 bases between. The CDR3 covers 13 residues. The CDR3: CASLKSPNQPQHF. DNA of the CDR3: TGTGCCAGCCTGAAAAGCCCAAATCAGCCCCAGCATTTT.

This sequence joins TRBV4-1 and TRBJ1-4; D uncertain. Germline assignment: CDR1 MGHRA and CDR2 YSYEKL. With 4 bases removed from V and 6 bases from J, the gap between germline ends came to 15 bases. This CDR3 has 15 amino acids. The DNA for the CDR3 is TGCGCCAGCAGCCCCATTCTAAGTGAAGATGAAAAACTGTTTTTT. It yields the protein CASSPILSEDEKLFF.

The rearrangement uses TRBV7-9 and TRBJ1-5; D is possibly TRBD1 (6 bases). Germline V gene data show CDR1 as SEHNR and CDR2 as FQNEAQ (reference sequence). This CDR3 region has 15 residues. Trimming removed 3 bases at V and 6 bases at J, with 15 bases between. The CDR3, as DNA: TGTGCCAGCAGCTTGTCAGGGGATCTTGGTCAGCCCCAGCATTTT. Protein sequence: CASSLSGDLGQPQHF.

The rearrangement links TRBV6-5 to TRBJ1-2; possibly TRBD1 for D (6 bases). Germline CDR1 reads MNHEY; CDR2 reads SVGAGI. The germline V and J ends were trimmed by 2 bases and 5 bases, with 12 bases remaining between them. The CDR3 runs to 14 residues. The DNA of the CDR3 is TGTGCCAGCAGTTACGGGGGGGCGGCATATGGCTACACCTTC. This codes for CASSYGGAAYGYTF.

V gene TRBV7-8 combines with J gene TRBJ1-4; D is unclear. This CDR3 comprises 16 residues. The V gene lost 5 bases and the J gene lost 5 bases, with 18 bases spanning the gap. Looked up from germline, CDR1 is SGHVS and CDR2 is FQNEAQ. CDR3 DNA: TGTGCCAGCAGCAAGGCCCAGCGGAGCGGAAATGAAAAACTGTTTTTT. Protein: CASSKAQRSGNEKLFF. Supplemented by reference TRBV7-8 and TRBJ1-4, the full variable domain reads GAGVSQSPRYKVAKRGQDVALRCDPISGHVSLFWYQQALGQGPEFLTYFQNEAQLDKSGLPSDRFFAERPEGSVSTLKIQRTQQEDSAVYLCASSKAQRSGNEKLFFGSGTQLSVL.

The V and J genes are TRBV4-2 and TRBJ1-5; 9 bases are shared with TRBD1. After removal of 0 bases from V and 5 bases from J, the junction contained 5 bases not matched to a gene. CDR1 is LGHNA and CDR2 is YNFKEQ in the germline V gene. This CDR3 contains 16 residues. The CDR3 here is CASSQEGTGRDQPQHF. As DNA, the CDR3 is TGTGCCAGCAGCCAAGAAGGGACAGGGAGGGATCAGCCCCAGCATTTT.

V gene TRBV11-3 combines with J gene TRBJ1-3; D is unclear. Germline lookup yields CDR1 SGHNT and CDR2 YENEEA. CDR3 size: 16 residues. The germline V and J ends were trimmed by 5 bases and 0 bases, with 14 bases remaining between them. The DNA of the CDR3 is TGTGCCAGCAGCCATAGTCGAGGAAACTCTGGAAACACCATATATTTT. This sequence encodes CASSHSRGNSGNTIYF.

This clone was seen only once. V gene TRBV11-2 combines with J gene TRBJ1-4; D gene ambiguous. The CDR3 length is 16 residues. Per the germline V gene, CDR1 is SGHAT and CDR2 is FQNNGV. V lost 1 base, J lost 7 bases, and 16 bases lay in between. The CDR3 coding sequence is TGTGCCAGCAGCTTAGGGGTCAAGGGAGGTCTTGAAAAACTGTTTTTT. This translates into CASSLGVKGGLEKLFF.

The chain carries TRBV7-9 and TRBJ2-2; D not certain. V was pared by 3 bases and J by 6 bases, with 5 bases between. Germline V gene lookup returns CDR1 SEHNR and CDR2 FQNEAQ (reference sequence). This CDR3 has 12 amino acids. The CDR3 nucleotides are TGTGCCAGCAGCTTTCCCTCCGGGGAGCTGTTTTTT. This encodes CASSFPSGELFF.